The entry that follows covers one T cell receptor (beta chain) sequence. The junction differs from germline at one of its ends, possibly a read error. The data were obtained in a study of control samples from healthy donors and cancer patients. The table came from immunoSEQ multiplex PCR; TCRdb's copy has only in-frame clones and leaves some out. The table lists roughly 76,000 clones, about 94% of them singletons. The source is a woman younger than 30 in good health. Sequences were obtained from blood.

The CDR3 loop is CSARRIEASF. CDR3 nucleotides: TGCAGTGCTAGGAGGATAGAAGCTTCCTTT. The chain joins TRBV20-1 to TRBJ1-1; no clear D. From germline, CDR1 is DFQATT and CDR2 SNEGSKA (reference sequence). The CDR3 spans 10 residues.